The 7 T cell receptor beta chains presented below share a single source sample, sequenced in a study of human T cells and chemical hapten exposure. TCRdb re-derived calls from the RACE reads in MiXCR, one entry per CDR3 protein. The data show some 350,000 distinct CDR3 sequences, roughly 6.9% seen once. Time point here: patch test 1, 2 weeks after DPC sensitization. Stated treatment: therapeutic diphenylcyclopropenone sensitization with weekly scalp DPC. This sample comprised whole blood, obtained in connection with sensitization to the hapten diphenylcyclopropenone (DPC). The receptors here all came from a woman in her late teens or twenties with alopecia areata. Some clones in this sample may be carry-over from other donors' samples.

Only a few counts were recorded for this clonotype. The chain recombines TRBV28 with TRBJ1-1, with D hard to call. The CDR3 runs to 15 residues. Between the trimmed V and J ends, which lost 2 bases and 0 bases, there was a span of 10 bases. The V gene's germline CDR1 is MDHEN and CDR2 SYDVKM. The CDR3 protein is CASSLRRNMNTEAFF. The CDR3 DNA reads TGTGCCAGCAGTTTACGGCGAAACATGAACACTGAAGCTTTCTTT.

The rearrangement joins TRBV4-2 to TRBJ2-3, with TRBD2 matching over 11 bases. After removal of 5 bases from V and 1 base from J, the junction contained 5 bases not matched to a gene. Germline V gene lookup returns CDR1 LGHNA and CDR2 YNFKEQ. The length of the CDR3 is 16 residues. CDR3 protein: CASSSTLAGGTDTQYF. For the CDR3, the DNA is TGTGCCAGCAGCTCGACACTAGCGGGGGGCACAGATACGCAGTATTTT.

This clonotype was recorded a few times. The V gene is TRBV6-6, the J gene TRBJ1-6; D call uncertain. This CDR3 is 18 amino acids long. The V end lost 5 bases, the J end lost 0 bases, and 17 bases lay between the germline ends. CDR1 MNHNY and CDR2 SVGAGI come from the germline V gene (reference sequence). This chain's CDR3 is CASSTLVWESSYNSPLHF. The DNA of the CDR3 is TGTGCCAGCAGTACCTTAGTTTGGGAGAGCTCCTATAATTCACCCCTCCACTTT.

In this sample, this clonotype turned up a few times. V gene TRBV7-2 combines with J gene TRBJ1-5, with a tentative D call TRBD1 (5 bases). From germline, CDR1 is SGHTA and CDR2 FQGNSA. Trimming left V 2 bases short and J 3 bases short, with 11 bases between. CDR3 size: 15 residues. The CDR3 sequence: CASSLSGSNNQPQHF. The CDR3 DNA sequence: TGTGCCAGCAGCTTATCAGGGTCGAACAATCAGCCCCAGCATTTT. Filled out from reference TRBV7-2 and TRBJ1-5, the complete variable domain reads GAGVSQSPSNKVTEKGKDVELRCDPISGHTALYWYRQSLGQGLEFLIYFQGNSAPDKSGLPSDRFSAERTGGSVSTLTIQRTQQEDSAVYLCASSLSGSNNQPQHFGDGTRLSIL.

V gene TRBV6-2 or TRBV6-3 combines with J gene TRBJ2-5, with a tentative D call TRBD2 (5 bases). This CDR3 region has 14 residues. The V and J ends lost 3 bases and 4 bases respectively, with 12 bases between them. Per the germline V gene, CDR1 is MNHEY and CDR2 is SVGEGT. The chain's CDR3 is CASSYRNAGETQYF. In nucleotides, the CDR3 is TGTGCCAGCAGTTATCGGAACGCGGGAGAGACCCAGTACTTC.

Many counts were recorded for this clonotype. J is TRBJ2-1 and V is TRBV12-3 or TRBV12-4, with 9 bases aligning to TRBD2. This CDR3 contains 17 residues. With V trimmed by 2 bases and J by 4 bases, 9 bases remained unmatched. This CDR3 reads CASSLHPLAGGYNEQFF. As DNA, the CDR3 is TGTGCCAGCAGTTTACACCCTCTGGCGGGGGGGTACAATGAGCAGTTCTTC.

This clonotype was observed at least ten times. V usage is TRBV6-2 or TRBV6-3 and J usage is TRBJ2-1, with D tentatively TRBD1 (5 bases). CDR3 length equals 16 residues. Germline CDR1 and CDR2: MNHEY and SVGEGT. V was shortened by 6 bases and J by 0 bases, with 15 bases between the two germline ends. The CDR3 reads CASRAWGGSSYNEQFF. CDR3 in DNA: TGTGCCAGCAGGGCTTGGGGCGGTAGCTCCTACAATGAGCAGTTCTTC.